This T cell receptor beta chain was identified in a study of identifying expanded T cells in peripheral blood. Study results and limitations: Across healthy donors, higher total template counts meant significantly greater roughly 2-week count variance. Technical replicates showed roughly 1.2 changed clones; roughly two weeks 15 to 20; four weeks 19.

Measured with immunoSEQ multiplex PCR; TCRdb has only the in-frame clones, and not every one. The sample shows 85,000 to 95,000 clones, about 90% of them seen only once. As concerns this clone: Antigen: not known.

Collection occurred without any documented infections or immune events in donors. Germline V gene sequence: CDR1 SGDLS, CDR2 YYNGEE. This CDR3 comprises 13 residues. Trimming took 2 bases from V and 4 from J, leaving 9 bases between them. The source of this sequence is a person aged 18 to 75 in good health. Material: blood. This rearrangement joins TRBV9 to TRBJ2-5; D is possibly TRBD1 or TRBD2 (6 bases each). The CDR3 DNA reads as TGTGCCAGCAGCGTCGGAGGGGGAGAGACCCAGTACTTC. It yields the protein CASSVGGGETQYF.